The 8 T cell receptor beta chains in this list originate from one sample, sequenced in a study of PD-1 blockade in classical Hodgkin lymphoma. The method was immunoSEQ multiplex PCR; TCRdb's version includes in-frame clones alone and lacks a portion of them. The profile shows approximately 60,000 clones, about 91% of them singletons. No patient escaped relapse after autologous stem cell transplantation, and brentuximab vedotin exposure varied. The sample in question was peripheral blood mononuclear cells (PBMCs), obtained at baseline. Receptors were obtained from a human donor with classical Hodgkin lymphoma.

This chain links TRBV7-2 with TRBJ1-2, with D perhaps matching TRBD1 (5 bases). Germline assignment: CDR1 SGHTA and CDR2 FQGNSA. The CDR3 consists of 15 residues. V lost 1 base and J lost 7, with 16 bases in between. The CDR3 spells CASSLGGQRGFGYTF. The CDR3 DNA is TGTGCCAGCAGCTTAGGGGGTCAGAGGGGATTTGGCTACACCTTC. Full variable domain (remainder filled in from reference TRBV7-2 and TRBJ1-2): GAGVSQSPSNKVTEKGKDVELRCDPISGHTALYWYRQSLGQGLEFLIYFQGNSAPDKSGLPSDRFSAERTGGSVSTLTIQRTQQEDSAVYLCASSLGGQRGFGYTFGSGTRLTVV.

The chain combines TRBV11-3 with TRBJ2-5, with 7 bases matching TRBD1. Germline values: CDR1 SGHNT, CDR2 YENEEA. The CDR3 spans 16 residues. J gave up 4 bases and V 4 bases, and 12 bases lay outside the gene matches. The CDR3 sequence is CASSSGPRQGGETQYF. CDR3 nucleotide sequence: TGTGCCAGCAGCTCAGGACCCCGACAGGGCGGAGAGACCCAGTACTTC.

The chain carries TRBV7-2 and TRBJ2-7; D may correspond to TRBD1 or TRBD2 (6 bases each). Germline-derived CDR1 and CDR2 are SGHTA and FQGNSA. The germline V and J ends were trimmed by 5 bases and 2 bases, with 10 bases remaining between them. CDR3 length: 13 amino acids. CDR3 bases: TGTGCCAGCAGCCCGAGGGGGGCCTACGAGCAGTACTTC. Residues: CASSPRGAYEQYF.

V is TRBV5-1 and J is TRBJ2-5; the match to TRBD2 covers 9 bases. This CDR3 has 13 residues. Germline V CDR1 and CDR2: SGHRS, YFSETQ. Trimming removed 3 bases from V and 5 bases from J; junction bases left unmatched: 2. CDR3 sequence: CASSWAGGETQYF. As DNA, the CDR3 is TGCGCCAGCAGCTGGGCGGGGGGGGAGACCCAGTACTTC.

The chain recombines TRBV5-5 with TRBJ2-3, with D possibly matching TRBD1 (6 bases). The germline V gene has CDR1 SGHKS and CDR2 YYEKEE (reference sequence). The CDR3 totals 16 residues. V gave up 3 bases and J gave up 0 bases, with 14 bases separating them. The CDR3 is CASSYGQLGSTDTQYF. DNA for the CDR3: TGTGCCAGCAGCTACGGACAGCTCGGTAGCACAGATACGCAGTATTTT.

CDR3 in amino acids: CASSYRQSGFETQYF. DNA for the CDR3: TGTGCCAGCAGCTACAGACAGAGTGGGTTCGAGACCCAGTACTTC. The chain is built from TRBV11-2 and TRBJ2-5; D might be TRBD1 (5 bases). In germline, CDR1 is SGHAT, CDR2 FQNNGV. V lost 4 bases and J lost 5, with 17 bases in between. The CDR3 runs to 15 residues.

The rearrangement joins TRBV4-3 to TRBJ2-3; TRBD2 agrees at 10 bases. The CDR3 covers 15 residues. The germline CDR1 and CDR2 sequences are LGHNA and YSLEER. The V and J ends lost 4 bases and 1 base, in that order; junction bases with no gene match: 2. The CDR3: CASSLSGGGTDTQYF. In nucleotides, the CDR3 is TGCGCCAGCAGCCTGAGCGGGGGGGGCACAGATACGCAGTATTTT.

The J gene is TRBJ1-5, the V gene TRBV6-6; D remains ambiguous. Trimming took 5 bases from V and 0 from J, leaving 8 bases between them. Germline lookup yields CDR1 MNHNY and CDR2 SVGAGI (reference sequence). The CDR3 is 14 residues long. The CDR3 region is CASSTSGSNQPQHF. CDR3 sequence (DNA): TGTGCCAGCAGTACGTCAGGTAGCAATCAGCCCCAGCATTTT.